This record covers a single TCR beta chain. The antigen is unknown. The entry originates in a study of CD8+ T cells in alopecia areata. Study information: The investigators scored severity in treated patients by the percentage of affected scalp area. Findings of the study overall: Normal skin's resident alphabeta T cells are also sequenced in scalp samples.

The treatment is: oral pan-JAK inhibitor, 5-10 mg twice daily. Alopecia areata patients had lesional scalp punch biopsies and peripheral blood taken from them. Following extraction, RNA underwent reverse transcription to cDNA, which served as the sequencing template. The table came from immunoSEQ multiplex PCR; TCRdb's copy has only in-frame clones and leaves some out. The sample carries around 100,000 clones, 85% to 90% recorded once. V was clipped by 6 bases and J by 4 bases, with 13 bases between them. The CDR3 length is 13 residues. CDR1 is MNHEY, CDR2 SMNVEV, per germline (reference sequence). This sequence originates from a human donor with alopecia areata. The sample consisted of CD8+ T cells sorted from blood, taken at roughly week 30, from a patient treated with tofacitinib. The chain recombines TRBV27 with TRBJ2-7; D remains ambiguous. This chain's CDR3 is CASSRPGHYEQYF. As DNA, the CDR3 is TGTGCCAGCAGCCGTCCCGGCCATTACGAGCAGTACTTC.